The present entry profiles one TCR beta chain with its context. V lost 5 bases and J lost 5, with 13 bases in between. The CDR3 extends over 13 amino acids. The authors' processing: Nucleated cell counts were estimated from reference gene primer amplification. Generated by immunoSEQ multiplex PCR, the TCRdb table keeps only in-frame clones and is missing some. V, J and clone size were drawn from that table, and D and trimming were deduced from the DNA. The sample consists of around 42,000 clones, about 91% of them appearing once. This sample was taken from a study of blood T cell repertoires in COVID-19. Overall study: Whether acute or convalescent, the COVID-19 samples came from the United States, Italy and Spain. Nucleic acid was either cDNA or gDNA, and it came from T cells, B-cell-depleted T cells, or PBMCs.

This sequence was found in a human donor in a cohort sampled during active COVID-19. Sample: peripheral blood. The chain employs TRBV12-3 or TRBV12-4 and TRBJ2-7; tentatively, D is TRBD1 (6 bases). The CDR3 reads CASSPQGPHEQYF. The CDR3 DNA is TGTGCCAGCAGTCCGCAGGGGCCCCACGAGCAGTACTTC.